The 14 T cell receptor beta chains presented below share a single source sample, sequenced in a study of read filtering for tumor transcriptome and immune sequencing. The library was built from approximately 400 ng RNA with molecular barcoded adaptors for alpha/delta and beta/gamma chains. Using its own MiXCR run on the reads, TCRdb lists one record per CDR3 protein. The table lists fewer than 30,000 distinct CDR3 sequences, around an eighth of them singletons. What was sequenced was a population of CD138-negative cells sorted from bone marrow. Receptor source: a donor at least 40 years old with multiple myeloma.

This clonotype was detected ten times or more. V usage is TRBV5-1 and J usage is TRBJ2-1; TRBD2 matches 7 bases. V trimming: 4 bases; J trimming: 4 bases; junction bases outside the gene matches: 8. This CDR3 has 15 residues. Germline CDR1 SGHRS, CDR2 YFSETQ. The CDR3 coding sequence is TGCGCCAGCAGCCCGGAACTAGCGCCTTACAATGAGCAGTTCTTC. Protein product: CASSPELAPYNEQFF.

This clonotype was picked up many times. No conserved phenylalanine or tryptophan is present at the end of the CDR3, so a read error is the likely explanation. This rearrangement joins TRBV28 to TRBJ2-7; weak D call: TRBD1 (5 bases). The CDR3 has 13 amino acids. V dropped 2 bases and J dropped 6 bases, with 11 bases sitting between them. Germline V gene data show CDR1 as MDHEN and CDR2 as SYDVKM. Here the CDR3 DNA reads TGTGCCAGCAGTTTACGACAGCCCTGCGAGCAGTACCTC. As protein: CASSLRQPCEQYL.

This clonotype was recorded many times. V usage is TRBV2 and J usage is TRBJ1-2, with D possibly matching TRBD1 (6 bases). The CDR3 has 11 residues. Germline V CDR1 and CDR2: SNHLY, FYNNEI. Trimming pared 9 bases from V and 5 bases from J, leaving 10 bases between. The CDR3 DNA reads as TGTGCCAGAGGGGGGGATTATGGCTACACCTTC. As protein: CARGGDYGYTF.

At least ten counts were recorded for this clonotype. The chain couples TRBV18 to TRBJ2-6; D is possibly TRBD1 or TRBD2 (5 bases each). V was trimmed by 0 bases and J by 0 bases, leaving 9 bases between them. The CDR3 runs to 17 residues. Germline V gene lookup returns CDR1 KGHSH and CDR2 LQKENI. The DNA for the CDR3 is TGTGCCAGCTCACCACCAGAGGGGAGCTCTGGGGCCAACGTCCTGACTTTC. Amino acid sequence: CASSPPEGSSGANVLTF.

At least ten counts were recorded for this clonotype. The chain joins TRBV6-2 or TRBV6-3 to TRBJ2-5; TRBD1 agrees at 7 bases. Looked up from germline, CDR1 is MNHEY and CDR2 is SVGEGT. The J segment lost 4 bases and the V segment lost 7 bases, leaving 3 bases of the junction unmatched. The CDR3 runs to 12 residues. The CDR3 region has the DNA TGTGCCAGCAACTACAGGGGAGAGACCCAGTACTTC. As protein: CASNYRGETQYF.

This clonotype turned up a few times. The rearrangement uses TRBV9 and TRBJ2-5, with 8 bases identical to TRBD2. Germline CDR1 is SGDLS and CDR2 is YYNGEE. This CDR3 comprises 16 residues. J lost 5 bases, V lost 3 bases, and 12 bases had no gene match. The CDR3 nucleotides are TGTGCCAGCAGCGCAGAGCGGGGGCCCGGGGAGGAGACCCAGTACTTC. Its translation is CASSAERGPGEETQYF. Combining the CDR3 with reference TRBV9 and TRBJ2-5 gives the whole variable domain DSGVTQTPKHLITATGQRVTLRCSPRSGDLSVYWYQQSLDQGLQFLIQYYNGEERAKGNILERFSAQQFPDLHSELNLSSLELGDSALYFCASSAERGPGEETQYFGPGTRLLVL.

Ten or more counts support this clonotype. J is TRBJ2-1 and V is TRBV20-1; no firm D call. The CDR3 totals 14 residues. The V gene lost 0 bases and the J gene lost 8 bases, with 14 bases spanning the gap. The germline CDR1 and CDR2 sequences are DFQATT and SNEGSKA (reference sequence). The CDR3 DNA follows: TGCAGTGCTAGAGATGAGAAGGGCAGATATGAGCAGTTCTTC. This encodes CSARDEKGRYEQFF.

There are many counts of this clonotype. The chain joins TRBV5-6 to TRBJ1-1; weak D call: TRBD1 (5 bases). V lost 2 bases to trimming and J lost 1 base, with 9 bases between them. The CDR3 extends over 14 amino acids. Germline CDR1 and CDR2: SGHDT and YYEEEE. The CDR3 DNA follows: TGTGCCAGCAGCTTTTTACAGGAGAACACTGAAGCTTTCTTT. Encoded protein: CASSFLQENTEAFF.

This clonotype has ten or more counts. V usage is TRBV5-1 and J usage is TRBJ2-3, with 11 bases identical to TRBD2. CDR3 length: 16 residues. With 3 bases clipped from V and 4 bases from J, the junction kept 7 bases outside the gene matches. Germline-derived CDR1 and CDR2 are SGHRS and YFSETQ. The CDR3 DNA follows: TGCGCCAGCAGCTGGGCGACTAGCGGGATCCCAGATACGCAGTATTTT. This translates into CASSWATSGIPDTQYF.

This clonotype was picked up many times. The chain is built from TRBV27 and TRBJ1-2, with D possibly matching TRBD1 (5 bases). Germline CDR1 and CDR2: MNHEY and SMNVEV (reference sequence). The ends were cut back, 5 bases at V and 0 bases at J, with 19 bases in the middle. The CDR3 has 17 amino acids. CDR3 sequence (DNA): TGTGCCAGCAGTCCCCTGTTGCGAAGGGGCGCTAACTATGGCTACACCTTC. It specifies CASSPLLRRGANYGYTF.

This clonotype was detected many times. The chain has TRBV2 and TRBJ1-4, with D tentatively TRBD1 (6 bases). The length of the CDR3 is 13 residues. V gave up 4 bases and J gave up 11 bases, with 14 bases separating them. Per the germline V gene, CDR1 is SNHLY and CDR2 is FYNNEI. The CDR3 here is CASSVGGGQKLFF. CDR3 nucleotides: TGTGCCAGCAGTGTAGGCGGGGGCCAGAAACTGTTTTTT.

About this clonotype: This may arise from a read error, as a much more abundant clone is one base away. The chain uses TRBV11-1 and TRBJ2-2; 7 positions match TRBD2. The germline CDR1 and CDR2 sequences are SGHAT and FQDESV (reference sequence). This CDR3 has 16 residues. CDR3 DNA sequence: TGTGCCAGCAGCTTAGCGGGAGGGCCTGGTACCGGGGTGCTGTTTTTT. Translated: CASSLAGGPGTGVLFF.

About this clonotype itself: The likely explanation is a read error, given a far larger clone one base away. It is likely a read error, because the conserved phenylalanine at the end of the CDR3 is missing. The J gene is TRBJ1-1, the V gene TRBV11-3; possible D gene TRBD1, 5 bases. The V gene's germline CDR1 is SGHNT and CDR2 YENEEA. The CDR3 extends over 13 amino acids. The ends were cut back, 2 bases at V and 10 bases at J, with 14 bases in the middle. The CDR3 DNA reads TGTGCCAGCAGCTTATCCTCCGTTGGGGGAGCTTTCATT. Translated: CASSLSSVGGAFI.

With regard to this clonotype: A much larger clone differs from this one at a single base, so this may be a read error. The chain is built from TRBV18 and TRBJ2-1; perhaps D is TRBD1 or TRBD2 (5 bases each). Germline V CDR1 and CDR2: KGHSH, LQKENI. The length of the CDR3 is 12 residues. CDR3 sequence (DNA): TGTGCCATCTCAGCCGAAGGGACTGAGCAGTTCTTC. It specifies CAISAEGTEQFF.